This paragraph reports one T cell receptor beta chain. This sample was included in a study of blood T cell repertoires in COVID-19. Germline V gene data show CDR1 as LGHNA and CDR2 as YNFKEQ. This CDR3 has 18 amino acids. Trimming cost V 0 bases and J 2 bases; bases outside gene matches: 9. The assay was immunoSEQ multiplex PCR, and TCRdb's table has in-frame clones only and misses some. The sample yields 200,000 to 250,000 clones, 87% seen once. The receptor was derived from a woman in her twenties or thirties with acute COVID-19. Sequenced sample: PBMCs or T cells enriched from blood (not recorded which). V and J are TRBV4-2 and TRBJ2-5; TRBD2 matches 10 bases. The CDR3 nucleotides read TGTGCCAGCAGCCAAGATTCTTTAGCGGGGGGCCGGCAAGAGACCCAGTACTTC. Protein sequence: CASSQDSLAGGRQETQYF.